This T cell receptor beta chain appears in the sequencing data of a study of CD8 T cells in ankylosing spondylitis. Quantitative 5'-RACE was performed with molecular barcodes, and it yielded the TCR beta libraries. TCRdb called the 5' RACE reads again in MiXCR, with one record for every CDR3 protein. The sample contains about 140,000 distinct CDR3 sequences, under 35% of which appear only once. Trimming removed 2 bases at V and 0 bases at J, with 20 bases between. From germline, CDR1 is DFQATT and CDR2 SNEGSKA (reference sequence). The CDR3 spans 18 residues. The J gene is TRBJ2-4, the V gene TRBV20-1; D might be TRBD1 or TRBD2, each matching 5 bases. The specimen was synovial fluid, either unsorted or a sorted T cell fraction (not recorded which). This clonotype was obtained from a male donor with ankylosing spondylitis. CDR3 in DNA: TGCAGTGCTAGACAACTACGGGACGGAAAGCTAGCCAAAAACATTCAGTACTTC. This translates into CSARQLRDGKLAKNIQYF.